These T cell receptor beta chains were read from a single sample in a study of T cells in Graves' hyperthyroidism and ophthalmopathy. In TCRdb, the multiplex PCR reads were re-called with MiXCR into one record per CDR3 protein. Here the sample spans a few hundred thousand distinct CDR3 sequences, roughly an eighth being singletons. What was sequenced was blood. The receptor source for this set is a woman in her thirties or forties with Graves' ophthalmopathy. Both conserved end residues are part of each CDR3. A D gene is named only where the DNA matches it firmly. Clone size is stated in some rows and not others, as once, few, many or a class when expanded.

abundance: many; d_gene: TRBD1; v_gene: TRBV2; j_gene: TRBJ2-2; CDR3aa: CASREQGAQTGELFF; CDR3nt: TGTGCCAGCAGGGAACAGGGGGCGCAAACCGGGGAGCTGTTTTTT
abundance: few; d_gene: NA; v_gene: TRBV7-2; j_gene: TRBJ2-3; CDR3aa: CASSAGLGPTDTQYF; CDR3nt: TGTGCCAGCAGTGCAGGGCTAGGGCCCACAGATACGCAGTATTTT
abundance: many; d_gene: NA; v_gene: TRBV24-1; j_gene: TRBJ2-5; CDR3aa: CATSDLRTSGETQYF; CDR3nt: TGTGCCACCAGTGATTTAAGAACGTCGGGAGAGACCCAGTACTTC
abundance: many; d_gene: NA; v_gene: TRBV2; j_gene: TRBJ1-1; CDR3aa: CASEEALRNTEAFF; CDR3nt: TGTGCCAGCGAGGAGGCACTACGGAACACTGAAGCTTTCTTT
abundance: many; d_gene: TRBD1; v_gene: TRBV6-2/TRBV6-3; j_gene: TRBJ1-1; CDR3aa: CASTGDFDTEAFF; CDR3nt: TGTGCCAGTACAGGGGATTTTGACACTGAAGCTTTCTTT
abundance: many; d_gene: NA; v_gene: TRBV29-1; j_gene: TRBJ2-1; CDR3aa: CSGSGLREQFF; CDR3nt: TGCAGCGGAAGTGGGCTACGCGAGCAGTTCTTC
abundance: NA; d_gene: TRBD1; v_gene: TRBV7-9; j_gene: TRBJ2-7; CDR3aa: CASSLPGGTGFDEQYF; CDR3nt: TGTGCCAGCAGCTTACCAGGCGGGACAGGGTTCGACGAGCAGTACTTC
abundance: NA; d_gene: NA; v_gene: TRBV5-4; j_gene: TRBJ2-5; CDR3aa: CASSLNGQLQYF; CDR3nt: TGTGCCAGCAGCCTTAACGGACAGCTCCAGTACTTC
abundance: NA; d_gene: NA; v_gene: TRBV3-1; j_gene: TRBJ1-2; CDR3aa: CASSQERGTRNYGYTF; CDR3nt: TGTGCCAGCAGCCAAGAGCGGGGGACAAGAAACTATGGCTACACCTTC
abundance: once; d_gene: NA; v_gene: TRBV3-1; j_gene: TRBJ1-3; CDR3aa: CASSQAPISGNTIYF; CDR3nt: TGTGCCAGCAGCCAAGCACCGATCTCTGGAAACACCATATATTTT
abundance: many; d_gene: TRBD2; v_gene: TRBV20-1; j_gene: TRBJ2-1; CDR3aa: CSAKTPGLAGNNEQFF; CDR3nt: TGCAGTGCTAAGACACCAGGACTAGCGGGGAACAATGAGCAGTTCTTC
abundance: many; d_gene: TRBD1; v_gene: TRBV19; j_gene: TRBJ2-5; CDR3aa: CARNRDSQETQYF; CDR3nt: TGTGCCAGAAACCGGGACAGCCAAGAGACCCAGTACTTC
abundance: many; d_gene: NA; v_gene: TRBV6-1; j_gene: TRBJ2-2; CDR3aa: CASSIRQYNGELFF; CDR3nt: TGTGCCAGCAGTATCCGACAATACAACGGGGAGCTGTTTTTT
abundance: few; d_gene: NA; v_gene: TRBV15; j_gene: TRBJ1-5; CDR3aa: CATSRAPGGGLNQPQHF; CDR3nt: TGTGCCACCAGCAGAGCCCCGGGCGGGGGCCTAAATCAGCCCCAGCATTTT
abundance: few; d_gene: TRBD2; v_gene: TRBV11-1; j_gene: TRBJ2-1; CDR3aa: CASSLASGGAPNNEQFF; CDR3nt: TGTGCCAGCAGCTTAGCTAGCGGGGGGGCGCCAAACAATGAGCAGTTCTTC
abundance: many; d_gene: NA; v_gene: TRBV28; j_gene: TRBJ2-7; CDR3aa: CASSVRRSSKEQYF; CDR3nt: TGTGCCAGCAGTGTACGACGGTCGTCGAAAGAGCAGTACTTC
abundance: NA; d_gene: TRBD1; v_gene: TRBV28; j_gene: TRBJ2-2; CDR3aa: CASSRQGFATGELFF; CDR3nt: TGTGCCAGCAGCCGACAGGGGTTTGCGACCGGGGAGCTGTTTTTT
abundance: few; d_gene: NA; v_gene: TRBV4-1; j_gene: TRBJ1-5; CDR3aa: CASSQEWTDQPQHF; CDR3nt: TGCGCCAGCAGCCAAGAATGGACAGATCAGCCCCAGCATTTT
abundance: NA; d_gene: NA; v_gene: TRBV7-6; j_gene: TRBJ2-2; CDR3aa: CASSLISRNTGELFF; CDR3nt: TGTGCCAGCAGCTTAATTAGTAGGAACACCGGGGAGCTGTTTTTT
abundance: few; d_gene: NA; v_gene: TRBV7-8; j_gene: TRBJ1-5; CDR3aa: CASSLGTGPGSNQPQHF; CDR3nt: TGTGCCAGCAGCTTAGGGACGGGGCCCGGGAGCAATCAGCCCCAGCATTTT
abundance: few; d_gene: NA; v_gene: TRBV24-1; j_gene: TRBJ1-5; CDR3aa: CATSVRLGGNQPQHF; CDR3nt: TGTGCCACCAGTGTTCGTCTCGGCGGCAATCAGCCCCAGCATTTT
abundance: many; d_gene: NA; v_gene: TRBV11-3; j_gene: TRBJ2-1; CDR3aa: CASSLVSSKGGNEQFF; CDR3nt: TGTGCCAGCAGCTTAGTTTCTAGCAAGGGGGGCAATGAGCAGTTCTTC
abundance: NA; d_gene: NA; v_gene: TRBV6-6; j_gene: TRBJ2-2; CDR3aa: CASSYGQPSNTGELFF; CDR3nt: TGTGCCAGCAGTTACGGACAGCCTTCGAACACCGGGGAGCTGTTTTTT
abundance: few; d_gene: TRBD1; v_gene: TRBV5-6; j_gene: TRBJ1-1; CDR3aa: CASSLVAGGGAFF; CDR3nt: TGTGCCAGCAGCTTGGTGGCAGGGGGGGGAGCTTTCTTT
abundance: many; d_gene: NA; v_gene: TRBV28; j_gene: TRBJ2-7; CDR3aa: CASSLPPAVSVEQYF; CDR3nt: TGTGCCAGCAGTTTACCCCCGGCAGTATCCGTTGAGCAGTACTTC
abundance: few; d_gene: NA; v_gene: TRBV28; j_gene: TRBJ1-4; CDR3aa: CASSSHGGTNEKLFF; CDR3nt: TGTGCCAGCAGTTCTCATGGTGGAACTAATGAAAAACTGTTTTTT
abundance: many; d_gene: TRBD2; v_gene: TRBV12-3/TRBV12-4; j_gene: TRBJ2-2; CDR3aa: CASGHLAGGGELFF; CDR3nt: TGTGCCAGCGGCCACCTAGCGGGAGGCGGGGAGCTGTTTTTT
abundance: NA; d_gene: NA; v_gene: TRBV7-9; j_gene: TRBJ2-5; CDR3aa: CASSPVGQIETQYF; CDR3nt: TGTGCCAGCAGCCCGGTAGGCCAAATAGAGACCCAGTACTTC
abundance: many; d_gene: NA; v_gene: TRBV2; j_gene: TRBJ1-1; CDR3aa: CASSRGSEAFF; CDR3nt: TGTGCCAGCAGCCGGGGCAGTGAAGCTTTCTTT
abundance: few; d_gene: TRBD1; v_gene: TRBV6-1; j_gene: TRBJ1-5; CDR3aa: CASSPWTGAGNQPQHF; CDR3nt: TGTGCCAGCAGCCCATGGACAGGGGCGGGCAATCAGCCCCAGCATTTT
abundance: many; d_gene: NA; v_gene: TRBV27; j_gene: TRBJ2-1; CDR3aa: CASSRRANEQFF; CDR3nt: TGTGCCAGCAGCCGTCGAGCCAATGAGCAGTTCTTC
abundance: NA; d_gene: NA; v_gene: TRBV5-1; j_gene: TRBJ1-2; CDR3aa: CASSLGGGNLNYGYTF; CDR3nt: TGCGCCAGCAGCTTAGGAGGGGGAAACCTAAACTATGGCTACACCTTC
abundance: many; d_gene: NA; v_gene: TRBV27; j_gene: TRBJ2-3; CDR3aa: CASSLRGRGATTDTQYF; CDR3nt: TGTGCCAGCAGTTTAAGGGGGCGGGGGGCTACCACAGATACGCAGTATTTT
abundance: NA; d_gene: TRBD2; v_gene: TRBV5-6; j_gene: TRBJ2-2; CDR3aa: CASSLVRGGITGELFF; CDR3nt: TGTGCCAGCAGCTTGGTTCGCGGGGGGATCACCGGGGAGCTGTTTTTT
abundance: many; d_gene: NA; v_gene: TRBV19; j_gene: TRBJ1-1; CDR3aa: CASSIGGQINTEAFF; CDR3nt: TGTGCCAGTAGTATAGGGGGACAAATCAACACTGAAGCTTTCTTT
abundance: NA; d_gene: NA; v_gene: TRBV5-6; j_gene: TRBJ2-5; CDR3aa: CASSLGSFETQYF; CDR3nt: TGTGCCAGCAGCTTGGGAAGTTTCGAGACCCAGTACTTC
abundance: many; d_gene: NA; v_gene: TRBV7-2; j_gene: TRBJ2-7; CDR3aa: CASSLRGGGEQYF; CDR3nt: TGTGCCAGCAGCTTAAGAGGAGGGGGCGAGCAGTACTTC
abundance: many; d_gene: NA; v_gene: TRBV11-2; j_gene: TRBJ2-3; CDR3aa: CASSLLGGFRDTQYF; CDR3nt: TGTGCCAGCAGCTTACTTGGGGGGTTTAGAGATACGCAGTATTTT
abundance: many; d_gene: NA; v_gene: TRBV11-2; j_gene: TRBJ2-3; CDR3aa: CASSTQGIITDTQYF; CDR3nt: TGTGCCAGCAGCACCCAGGGGATTATTACAGATACGCAGTATTTT
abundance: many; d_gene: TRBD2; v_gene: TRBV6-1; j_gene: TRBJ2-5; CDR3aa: CASSLAGRFGETQYF; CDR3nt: TGTGCCAGCTCGCTAGCGGGGCGGTTTGGAGAGACCCAGTACTTC
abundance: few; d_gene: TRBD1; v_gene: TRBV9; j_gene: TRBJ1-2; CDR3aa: CASSARTGGNYGYTF; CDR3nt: TGTGCCAGCAGCGCCCGGACAGGGGGGAACTATGGCTACACCTTC
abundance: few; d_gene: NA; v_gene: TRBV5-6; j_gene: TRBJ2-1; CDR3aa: CASSWDYEQFF; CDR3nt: TGTGCCAGCAGCTGGGACTATGAGCAGTTCTTC
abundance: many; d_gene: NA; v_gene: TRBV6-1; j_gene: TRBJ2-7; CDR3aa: CASSTGPYYEQYF; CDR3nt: TGTGCCAGCAGTACGGGACCTTACTACGAGCAGTACTTC
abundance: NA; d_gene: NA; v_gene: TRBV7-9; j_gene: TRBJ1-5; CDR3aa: CASTQPAGSPNQPQHF; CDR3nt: TGTGCCAGTACCCAACCGGCGGGCAGCCCCAATCAGCCCCAGCATTTT
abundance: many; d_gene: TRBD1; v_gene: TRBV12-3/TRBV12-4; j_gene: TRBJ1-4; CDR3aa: CASSLDRGFDLVNEKLFF; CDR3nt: TGTGCCAGCAGTTTGGACAGGGGGTTCGATCTAGTTAATGAAAAACTGTTTTTT
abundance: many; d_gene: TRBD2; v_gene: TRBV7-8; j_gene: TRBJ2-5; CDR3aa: CASSLRTSLETQYF; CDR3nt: TGTGCCAGCAGCCTTCGGACTAGCTTAGAGACCCAGTACTTC
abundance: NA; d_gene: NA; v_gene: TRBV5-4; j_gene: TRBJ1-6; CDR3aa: CASSPNRADNSPLHF; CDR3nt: TGTGCCAGCAGCCCGAACAGGGCTGATAATTCACCCCTCCACTTT
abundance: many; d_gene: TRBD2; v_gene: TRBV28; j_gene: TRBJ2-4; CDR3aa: CASSFFSGNIQYF; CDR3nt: TGTGCCAGCAGTTTCTTTAGCGGGAACATTCAGTACTTC
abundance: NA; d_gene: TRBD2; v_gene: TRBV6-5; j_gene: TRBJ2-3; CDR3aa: CASSSPSELATDTQYF; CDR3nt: TGTGCCAGCAGTTCGCCCTCGGAACTAGCGACAGATACGCAGTATTTT
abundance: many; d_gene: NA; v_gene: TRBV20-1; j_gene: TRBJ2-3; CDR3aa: CSASDPLPPSTDTQYF; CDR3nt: TGCAGTGCTAGTGACCCATTGCCTCCTAGCACAGATACGCAGTATTTT
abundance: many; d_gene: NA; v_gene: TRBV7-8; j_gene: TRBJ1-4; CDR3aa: CASSTSWGEKLFF; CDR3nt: TGTGCCAGCAGCACCAGCTGGGGAGAAAAACTGTTTTTT
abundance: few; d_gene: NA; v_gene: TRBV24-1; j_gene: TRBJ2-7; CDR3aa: CATSDSTVDPLGSYEQYF; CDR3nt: TGTGCCACCAGTGATTCAACTGTGGACCCGTTAGGGTCCTACGAGCAGTACTTC
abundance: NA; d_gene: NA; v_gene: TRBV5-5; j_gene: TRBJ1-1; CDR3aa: CASSLAGLTEAFF; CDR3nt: TGTGCCAGCAGCTTAGCAGGGCTTACTGAAGCTTTCTTT
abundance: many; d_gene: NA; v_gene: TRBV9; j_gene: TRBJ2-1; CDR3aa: CASSVEGYGRGGNEQFF; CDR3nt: TGTGCCAGCAGCGTAGAGGGATACGGGAGAGGAGGTAATGAGCAGTTCTTC
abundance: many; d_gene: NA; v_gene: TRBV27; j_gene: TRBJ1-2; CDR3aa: CASSRTETTYGYTF; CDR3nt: TGTGCCAGCAGTAGGACAGAGACCACCTATGGCTACACCTTC
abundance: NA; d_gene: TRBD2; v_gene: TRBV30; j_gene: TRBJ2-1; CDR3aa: CAWSNLAGGPTEQFF; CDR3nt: TGTGCCTGGAGTAACTTAGCGGGAGGGCCCACTGAGCAGTTCTTC
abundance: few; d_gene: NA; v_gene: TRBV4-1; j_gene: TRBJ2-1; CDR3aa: CASSSTPSYNEQFF; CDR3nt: TGCGCCAGCAGCAGTACCCCCTCCTACAATGAGCAGTTCTTC
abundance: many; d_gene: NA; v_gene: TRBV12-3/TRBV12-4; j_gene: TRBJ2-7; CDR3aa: CASSLGLESTYEQYF; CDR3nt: TGTGCCAGCAGTTTGGGGCTCGAGTCGACCTACGAGCAGTACTTC
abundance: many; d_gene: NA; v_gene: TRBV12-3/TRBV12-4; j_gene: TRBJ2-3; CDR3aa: CASNTLSSGPTDTQYF; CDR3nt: TGTGCCAGCAATACCTTATCGAGCGGCCCCACAGATACGCAGTATTTT